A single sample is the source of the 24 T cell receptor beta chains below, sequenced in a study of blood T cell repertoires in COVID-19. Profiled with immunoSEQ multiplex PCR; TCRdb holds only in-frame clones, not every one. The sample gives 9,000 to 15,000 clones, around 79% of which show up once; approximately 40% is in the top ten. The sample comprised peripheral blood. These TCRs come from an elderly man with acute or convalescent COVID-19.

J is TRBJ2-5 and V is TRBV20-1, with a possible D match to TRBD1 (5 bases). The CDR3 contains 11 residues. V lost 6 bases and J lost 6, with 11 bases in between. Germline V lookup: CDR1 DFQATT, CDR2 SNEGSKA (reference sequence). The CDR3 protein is CSAPAGQTQYF. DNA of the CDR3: TGCAGTGCCCCTGCAGGGCAGACCCAGTACTTC.

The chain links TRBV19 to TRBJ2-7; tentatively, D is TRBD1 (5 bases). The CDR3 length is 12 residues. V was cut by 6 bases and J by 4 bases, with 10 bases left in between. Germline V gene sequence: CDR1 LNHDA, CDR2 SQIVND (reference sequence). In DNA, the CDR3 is TGTGCCAGTAGAAACCCAGGGTACGAGCAGTACTTC. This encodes CASRNPGYEQYF.

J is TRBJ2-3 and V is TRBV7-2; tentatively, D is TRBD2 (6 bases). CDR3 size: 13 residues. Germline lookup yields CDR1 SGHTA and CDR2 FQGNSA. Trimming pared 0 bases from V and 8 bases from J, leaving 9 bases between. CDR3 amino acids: CASSLALGGTQYF. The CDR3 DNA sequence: TGTGCCAGCAGCTTAGCGTTGGGAGGTACGCAGTATTTT.

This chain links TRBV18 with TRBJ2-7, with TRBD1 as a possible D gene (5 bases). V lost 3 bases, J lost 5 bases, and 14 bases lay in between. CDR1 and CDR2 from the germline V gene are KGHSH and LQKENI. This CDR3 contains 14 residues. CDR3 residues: CASSPSTESNEQYF. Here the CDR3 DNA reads TGTGCCAGCTCACCTTCGACAGAATCCAACGAGCAGTACTTC.

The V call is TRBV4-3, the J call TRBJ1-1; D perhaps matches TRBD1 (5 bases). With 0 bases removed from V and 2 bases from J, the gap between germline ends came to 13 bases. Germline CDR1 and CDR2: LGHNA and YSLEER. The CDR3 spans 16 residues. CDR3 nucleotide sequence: TGCGCCAGCAGCCAAGACCTCGGCCAGGGTAACACTGAAGCTTTCTTT. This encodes CASSQDLGQGNTEAFF.

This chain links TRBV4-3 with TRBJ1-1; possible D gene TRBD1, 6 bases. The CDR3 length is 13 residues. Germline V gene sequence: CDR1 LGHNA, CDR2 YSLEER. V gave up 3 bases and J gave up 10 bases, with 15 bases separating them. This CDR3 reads CASSQGEGGRAFF. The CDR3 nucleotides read TGCGCCAGCAGCCAGGGAGAAGGGGGAAGAGCTTTCTTT.

The CDR3 loop is CASSPIPTRSVVDTQYF. The DNA of the CDR3 is TGTGCCAGCAGCCCGATTCCTACTAGATCGGTTGTCGATACGCAGTATTTT. V and J are TRBV6-2 or TRBV6-3 and TRBJ2-3; the D gene is possibly TRBD2 (5 bases). Germline loops: CDR1 MNHEY, CDR2 SVGEGT. This CDR3 is 17 amino acids long. V lost 6 bases and J lost 6, with 25 bases in between.

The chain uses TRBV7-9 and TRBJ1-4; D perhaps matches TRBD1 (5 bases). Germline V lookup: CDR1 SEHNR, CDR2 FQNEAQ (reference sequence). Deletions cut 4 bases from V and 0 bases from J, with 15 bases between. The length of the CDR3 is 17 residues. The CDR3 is CASSSQSPGATNEKLFF. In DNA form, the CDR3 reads TGTGCCAGCAGCTCTCAGTCCCCGGGGGCAACTAATGAAAAACTGTTTTTT.

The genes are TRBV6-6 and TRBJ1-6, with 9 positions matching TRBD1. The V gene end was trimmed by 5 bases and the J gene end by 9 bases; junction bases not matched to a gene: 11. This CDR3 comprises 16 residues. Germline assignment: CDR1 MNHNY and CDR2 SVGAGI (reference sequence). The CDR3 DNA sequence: TGTGCCAGCAGTAACCGGGACAGGGCGGAAGGTTCACCCCTCCACTTT. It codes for CASSNRDRAEGSPLHF.

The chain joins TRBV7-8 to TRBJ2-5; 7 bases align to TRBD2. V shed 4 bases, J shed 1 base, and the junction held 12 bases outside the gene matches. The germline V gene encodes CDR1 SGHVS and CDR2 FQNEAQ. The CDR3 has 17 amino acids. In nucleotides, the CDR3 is TGTGCCAGCAGCTCAACGTGGGCTAGCGGACCCCAAGAGACCCAGTACTTC. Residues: CASSSTWASGPQETQYF.

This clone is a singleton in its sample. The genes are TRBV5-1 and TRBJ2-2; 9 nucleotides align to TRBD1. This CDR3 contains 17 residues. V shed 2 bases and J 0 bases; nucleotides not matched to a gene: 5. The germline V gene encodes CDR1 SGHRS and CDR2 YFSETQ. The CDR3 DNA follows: TGCGCCAGCAGCTTAGACAGGGGGAACTCGAACACCGGGGAGCTGTTTTTT. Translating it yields CASSLDRGNSNTGELFF.

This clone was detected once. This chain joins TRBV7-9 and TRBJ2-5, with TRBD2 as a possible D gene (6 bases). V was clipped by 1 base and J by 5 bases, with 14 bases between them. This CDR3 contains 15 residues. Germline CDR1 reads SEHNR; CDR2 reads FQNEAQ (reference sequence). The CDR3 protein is CASSLVLGTSETQYF. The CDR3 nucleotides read TGTGCCAGCAGCTTAGTTTTAGGGACTTCTGAGACCCAGTACTTC.

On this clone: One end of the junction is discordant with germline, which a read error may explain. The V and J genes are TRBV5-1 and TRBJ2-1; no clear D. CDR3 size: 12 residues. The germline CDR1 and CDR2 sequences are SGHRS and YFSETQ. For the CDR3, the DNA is TGCGCCAGCAGGCCGGATCCAGGCCTGGTTGTCTTC. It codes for CASRPDPGLVVF.

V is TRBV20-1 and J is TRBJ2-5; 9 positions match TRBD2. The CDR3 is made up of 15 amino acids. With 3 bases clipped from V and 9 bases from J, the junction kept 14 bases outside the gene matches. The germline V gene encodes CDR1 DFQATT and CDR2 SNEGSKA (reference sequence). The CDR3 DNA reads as TGCAGTGCTAGTCAGCGGGGGGCTGGTTCGGCGGCCCAGTACTTC. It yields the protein CSASQRGAGSAAQYF.

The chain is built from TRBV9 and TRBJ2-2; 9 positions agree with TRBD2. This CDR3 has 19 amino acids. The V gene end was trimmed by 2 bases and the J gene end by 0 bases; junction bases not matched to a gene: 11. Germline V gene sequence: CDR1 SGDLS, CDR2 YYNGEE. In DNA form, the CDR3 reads TGTGCCAGCAGCGTTTCCCCCGAGCGGGGGGCTTCGAACACCGGGGAGCTGTTTTTT. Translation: CASSVSPERGASNTGELFF.

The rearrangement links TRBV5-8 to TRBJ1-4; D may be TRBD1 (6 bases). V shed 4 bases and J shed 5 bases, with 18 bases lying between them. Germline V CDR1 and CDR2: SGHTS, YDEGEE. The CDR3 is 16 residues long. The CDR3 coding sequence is TGTGCCAGCAGCCCCAGACAGGTCTACCGGAATGAAAAACTGTTTTTT. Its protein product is CASSPRQVYRNEKLFF. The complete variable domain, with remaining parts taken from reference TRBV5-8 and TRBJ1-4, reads EAGVTQSPTHLIKTRGQQATLRCSPISGHTSVYWYQQALGLGLQFLLWYDEGEERNRGNFPPRFSGRQFPNYSSELNVNALELEDSALYLCASSPRQVYRNEKLFFGSGTQLSVL.

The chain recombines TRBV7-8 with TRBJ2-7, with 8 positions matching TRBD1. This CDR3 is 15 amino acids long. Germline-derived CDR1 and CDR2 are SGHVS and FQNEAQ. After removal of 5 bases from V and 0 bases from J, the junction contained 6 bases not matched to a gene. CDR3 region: CASSPRDRSSYEQYF. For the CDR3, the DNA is TGTGCCAGCAGCCCCCGGGACAGGAGCTCCTACGAGCAGTACTTC.

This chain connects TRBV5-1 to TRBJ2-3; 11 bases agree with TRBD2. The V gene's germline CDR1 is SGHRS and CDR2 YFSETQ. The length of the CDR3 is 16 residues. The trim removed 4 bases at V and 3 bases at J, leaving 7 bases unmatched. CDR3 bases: TGCGCCAGCAGCGGGACTAGCGGCAGACGTACAGATACGCAGTATTTT. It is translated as CASSGTSGRRTDTQYF.

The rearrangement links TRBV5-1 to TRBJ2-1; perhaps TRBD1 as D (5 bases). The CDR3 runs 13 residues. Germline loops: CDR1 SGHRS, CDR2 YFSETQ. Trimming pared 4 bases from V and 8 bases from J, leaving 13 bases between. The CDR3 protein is CASSPRVLDEQFF. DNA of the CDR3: TGCGCCAGCAGCCCCAGGGTTCTCGATGAGCAGTTCTTC.

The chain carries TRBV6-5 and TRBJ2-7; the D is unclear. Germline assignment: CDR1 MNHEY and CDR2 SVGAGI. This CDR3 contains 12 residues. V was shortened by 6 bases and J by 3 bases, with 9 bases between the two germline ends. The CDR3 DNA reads TGTGCCAGCAGACCAGATTACTACGAGCAGTACTTC. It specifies CASRPDYYEQYF.

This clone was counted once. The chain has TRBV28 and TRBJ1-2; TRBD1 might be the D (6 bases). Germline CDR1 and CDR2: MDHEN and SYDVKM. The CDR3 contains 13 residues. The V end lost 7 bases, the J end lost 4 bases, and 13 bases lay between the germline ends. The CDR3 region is CASTGRGGYGYTF. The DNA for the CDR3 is TGTGCCAGCACAGGGAGGGGGGGCTATGGCTACACCTTC.

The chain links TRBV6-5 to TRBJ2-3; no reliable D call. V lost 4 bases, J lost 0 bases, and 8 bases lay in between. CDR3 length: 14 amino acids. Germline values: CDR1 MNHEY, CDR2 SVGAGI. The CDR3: CASSLRRSTDTQYF. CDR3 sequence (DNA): TGTGCCAGCAGTTTACGGCGGAGCACAGATACGCAGTATTTT.

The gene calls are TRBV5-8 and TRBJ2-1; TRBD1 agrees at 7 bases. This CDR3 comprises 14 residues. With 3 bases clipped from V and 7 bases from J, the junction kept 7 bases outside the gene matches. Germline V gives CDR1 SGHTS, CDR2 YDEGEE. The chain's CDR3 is CASSSYRGLNEQFF. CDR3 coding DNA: TGTGCCAGCAGCTCTTACAGGGGATTAAATGAGCAGTTCTTC.

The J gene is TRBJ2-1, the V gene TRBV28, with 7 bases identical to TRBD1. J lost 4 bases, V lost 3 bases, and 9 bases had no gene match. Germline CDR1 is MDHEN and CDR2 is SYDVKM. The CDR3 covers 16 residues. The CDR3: CASSFQIGTAYNEQFF. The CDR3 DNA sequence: TGTGCCAGCAGTTTTCAGATCGGGACAGCTTACAATGAGCAGTTCTTC.